The present entry profiles one T cell receptor (beta chain) with its context. Trimming removed 7 bases from V and 3 bases from J, with 7 bases in between. CDR1 is MNHEY and CDR2 is SMNVEV in the germline V gene (reference sequence). There are 12 residues in the CDR3. In the source study's methods: How many nucleated cells were present was estimated from reference gene primer amplification. Some clones are missing from TCRdb's copy, which holds only in-frame ones; the method was immunoSEQ multiplex PCR. V and J calls and clone size are copied from that table; D and trimming were computed from the DNA. The repertoire includes about 140,000 clones, about three quarters of them detected once, and around 3.2% sits in the top ten. These data are taken from a study of blood T cell repertoires in COVID-19. Recruitment covered over 20 US areas and drew participants whose ages spanned roughly 18 to 95 years. Researchers sorted participants into cohorts using their self-reported clinical history. Symptom resolution, clearance, or two negative PCRs marked donors in Cohort 3 as recovered.

The chain combines TRBV27 with TRBJ1-5; D is uncertain. The source is a woman in her forties or fifties who had recovered from COVID-19. The specimen was PBMCs or T cells enriched from blood (not recorded which). The chain's CDR3 is CASKRDNQPQHF. In nucleotides, the CDR3 is TGTGCCAGCAAGAGAGACAATCAGCCCCAGCATTTT.